What follows is one T cell receptor beta chain and its context. Germline V CDR1 and CDR2: GTSNPN, SVGIG (reference sequence). Trimming removed 1 base from V and 1 base from J, with 7 bases in between. The CDR3 totals 13 residues. This PCR relied on a set of 60 Vbeta primers and 13 Jbeta primers. The assay was immunoSEQ multiplex PCR, and TCRdb's table has in-frame clones only and misses some. The repertoire has about 130,000 clones, 80% to 90% of them found once; the top ten carry less than 3%. This sample was included in a study of cytomegalovirus exposure and HLA in healthy donors. The chain is built from TRBV30 and TRBJ1-1; possibly TRBD1 for D (5 bases). Sample: PBMCs. This clonotype originated in a man aged 50 to 59 in good health and CMV-seronegative. The CDR3 is CAWSAGRNTEAFF. The CDR3 nucleotides are TGTGCCTGGAGTGCAGGGCGGAACACTGAAGCTTTCTTT.